These T cell receptor beta chains were read from a single sample in a study of blood T cells in healthy people across ages. MiXCR, run by TCRdb on the 5' RACE reads, gives a single entry per CDR3 protein. The sample has 250,000 to 300,000 distinct CDR3 sequences; 25% to 30% are singletons. Sequencing was carried out using blood. The origin of the receptors is a woman aged 70 to 79 in good health. Each CDR3 is given with its conserved first and last residue. D genes are given only for firm matches. Size values are once, few and many counts, or a class for expanded clones, and some rows have none.

j_call clone_size v_call d_call cdr3_aa cdr3_nt
TRBJ2-7 once TRBV7-6 TRBD2 CASSLSSGQTYEQYF TGTGCCAGCAGCTTATCTAGCGGGCAAACCTACGAGCAGTACTTC
TRBJ2-5 few TRBV20-1 - CSANQAQYF TGCAGTGCTAACCAGGCCCAGTACTTC
TRBJ2-3 - TRBV5-1 - CASSLAGGAGTDTQYF TGCGCCAGCAGCTTGGCCGGAGGGGCCGGCACAGATACGCAGTATTTT
TRBJ2-7 - TRBV7-2 - CASSLDVAEQYF TGTGCCAGCAGCTTAGATGTCGCCGAGCAGTACTTC
TRBJ2-2 few TRBV9 TRBD2 CASSAPTSGAPTGELFF TGTGCCAGCAGCGCTCCCACTAGCGGGGCCCCCACCGGGGAGCTGTTTTTT
TRBJ1-5 - TRBV5-5 - CASSFDGGRGNQPQHF TGTGCCAGCAGCTTTGACGGGGGCAGGGGCAATCAGCCCCAGCATTTT
TRBJ2-7 - TRBV6-6 - CASRSLGSYEQYF TGTGCCAGTCGATCACTAGGGAGTTACGAGCAGTACTTC
TRBJ2-7 few TRBV7-9 - CASSSDPPVSEQYF TGTGCCAGCAGCTCGGACCCTCCGGTCAGCGAGCAGTACTTC
TRBJ2-1 once TRBV20-1 - CSARPRLAGDKFSYNEQFF TGCAGTGCTAGACCGCGACTAGCAGGGGACAAATTCTCCTACAATGAGCAGTTCTTC
TRBJ1-3 many TRBV6-2/TRBV6-3 - CASSRPRASGNTIYF TGTGCCAGCAGTCGGCCACGAGCCTCCGGAAACACCATATATTTT
TRBJ2-5 - TRBV14 - CASNRFDRETQYF TGTGCCAGCAACCGCTTCGACAGAGAGACCCAGTACTTC
TRBJ2-5 - TRBV6-1 TRBD1 CASYPADRIETQYF TGTGCCAGCTATCCCGCGGACAGGATTGAGACCCAGTACTTC
TRBJ2-5 - TRBV5-1 - CASSLAPLETQYF TGCGCCAGCAGCTTGGCACCTCTGGAGACCCAGTACTTC
TRBJ2-5 few TRBV12-5 TRBD1 CASGDGQGGQETQYF TGTGCTAGTGGTGACGGACAGGGAGGCCAAGAGACCCAGTACTTC
TRBJ2-5 - TRBV15 - CATSVGGLGETQYF TGTGCCACCAGCGTGGGGGGGCTAGGAGAGACCCAGTACTTC
TRBJ1-1 - TRBV28 - CASSGRYSNLMNTEAFF TGTGCCAGCAGTGGAAGATACTCTAACTTGATGAACACTGAAGCTTTCTTT
TRBJ1-2 - TRBV4-2 - CASSQTTVYGYTF TGTGCCAGCAGCCAAACGACAGTCTATGGCTACACCTTC
TRBJ2-5 few TRBV3-1 - CASSQGWTQETQYF TGTGCCAGCAGCCAAGGTTGGACACAAGAGACCCAGTACTTC
TRBJ2-7 few TRBV12-3/TRBV12-4 - CASSFGGRTSEQYF TGTGCCAGCAGTTTTGGGGGAAGGACCTCCGAGCAGTACTTC
TRBJ2-5 few TRBV2 - CASSEVPIQETQYF TGTGCCAGCAGTGAAGTACCCATACAAGAGACCCAGTACTTC
TRBJ2-1 - TRBV12-3/TRBV12-4 - CASSLGRNNEQFF TGTGCCAGCAGTTTAGGGCGGAACAATGAGCAGTTCTTC
TRBJ1-2 - TRBV20-1 - CSASGGLNNLYGYTF TGCAGTGCGAGCGGGGGGTTAAATAACCTTTATGGCTACACCTTC
TRBJ2-1 many TRBV15 TRBD2 CATSRQDSGSISEQFF TGTGCCACCAGCAGACAAGATAGCGGGAGTATCAGTGAGCAGTTCTTC
TRBJ1-2 - TRBV28 TRBD1 CASSPGTGRHYGYTF TGTGCCAGCAGTCCGGGGACAGGAAGGCACTATGGCTACACCTTC
TRBJ2-3 many TRBV5-1 TRBD1 CASSLGTGGDTQYF TGTGCTAGCAGCTTAGGGACAGGGGGCGATACGCAGTATTTT
TRBJ2-7 few TRBV7-8 - CASSLGPGLPSYEQYF TGTGCCAGCAGCTTAGGACCGGGACTCCCTTCCTACGAGCAGTACTTC
TRBJ1-2 many TRBV11-2 - CASSLSGQVGYTF TGTGCCAGCAGCTTATCGGGCCAGGTCGGCTACACCTTC
TRBJ1-2 few TRBV12-3/TRBV12-4 - CASRGNTRGYTF TGTGCCAGCAGGGGGAACACAAGAGGCTACACCTTC
TRBJ2-1 few TRBV4-2 TRBD2 CASSQVRPAGGNEQFF TGTGCCAGCAGCCAAGTACGTCCAGCGGGGGGTAATGAGCAGTTCTTC
TRBJ1-2 few TRBV7-2 - CASSLVHGQTAYGYTF TGTGCCAGCAGCTTAGTTCACGGACAGACGGCCTATGGCTACACCTTC
TRBJ1-3 - TRBV7-6 - CASSLAAGQVAGNTIYF TGTGCCAGCAGCTTAGCAGCTGGGCAGGTAGCTGGAAACACCATATATTTT
TRBJ1-2 - TRBV7-2 - CASTTGTLYGHTF TGTGCCAGCACCACCGGGACACTCTATGGCCACACCTTC
TRBJ1-4 few TRBV25-1 - CASSESSGSFNEKLFF TGTGCCAGCAGTGAATCTTCTGGCTCCTTCAATGAAAAACTGTTTTTT
TRBJ2-3 once TRBV7-2 TRBD2 CASSFTSGGADTQYF TGTGCCAGCAGCTTCACTAGCGGGGGCGCAGATACGCAGTATTTT
TRBJ1-4 - TRBV5-1 - CASSLYGTNPGGEKLFF TGCGCCAGCAGCTTGTATGGAACAAACCCCGGAGGTGAAAAACTGTTTTTT
TRBJ2-6 - TRBV4-2 - CASSQESVGSGANVLTF TGTGCCAGCAGCCAAGAGTCAGTGGGGTCAGGGGCCAACGTCCTGACTTTC
TRBJ2-1 few TRBV5-1 TRBD2 CASSRTGTSPYNEQFF TGCGCCAGCAGCCGCACCGGGACTAGCCCTTACAATGAGCAGTTCTTC
TRBJ2-7 few TRBV18 - CASSPLGYEQYF TGTGCCAGCTCACCACTGGGCTACGAGCAGTACTTC
TRBJ2-5 - TRBV5-1 - CASSLESLGTSETQYF TGCGCCAGCAGCTTGGAATCTTTAGGTACCTCTGAGACCCAGTACTTC
TRBJ2-1 - TRBV10-3 - CAISGGSGPAYNEQFF TGTGCCATCAGTGGAGGAAGCGGTCCGGCCTACAATGAGCAGTTCTTC
TRBJ2-2 few TRBV12-3/TRBV12-4 TRBD2 CASSPGLAVTGELFF TGTGCCAGCAGTCCGGGACTAGCGGTCACCGGGGAGCTGTTTTTT
TRBJ2-5 few TRBV20-1 TRBD2 CSARGGRVGRETQYF TGCAGTGCTCGCGGGGGTCGAGTGGGGAGGGAGACCCAGTACTTC